What follows are 4 T cell receptor beta chains derived from one specimen sequenced in a study of T cell responses to AZD1222 COVID-19 vaccine. Sequenced by immunoSEQ multiplex PCR; TCRdb stores in-frame clones only, minus some. Of 35,000 to 50,000 clones listed, just under 80% were seen once; the top ten hold less than 25%. Sequencing used peripheral blood, obtained 28 days after the second dose of the MenACWY control vaccine. The source of these receptors is an adult who received the MenACWY meningococcal vaccine as a control.

This clone showed up just once. The chain joins TRBV19 to TRBJ1-1, with 12 bases identical to TRBD1. The CDR3 is made up of 16 amino acids. Per germline, CDR1 LNHDA and CDR2 SQIVND (reference sequence). J lost 3 bases, V lost 6 bases, and 8 bases had no gene match. The CDR3 here is CASRVPGQGADTEAFF. The CDR3 DNA is TGTGCCAGTAGAGTCCCGGGACAGGGGGCCGACACTGAAGCTTTCTTT.

Note on this clone: The same CDR3 can be traced to other DNA sequences in this sample. This chain uses TRBV19 with TRBJ2-3; 7 nucleotides line up with TRBD2. Germline-derived CDR1 and CDR2 are LNHDA and SQIVND (reference sequence). The CDR3 length is 14 residues. V shed 1 base, J shed 4 bases, and the junction held 2 bases outside the gene matches. CDR3 residues: CASSIGLAADTQYF. As DNA, the CDR3 is TGTGCCAGTAGTATAGGACTAGCTGCAGATACGCAGTATTTT.

The V and J genes are TRBV3-1 (or the pseudogene TRBV3-2) and TRBJ1-3; D unresolved. Germline V lookup: CDR1 LGHDT, CDR2 YNNKEL (reference sequence). The ends were cut back, 1 base at V and 3 bases at J, with 10 bases in the middle. The CDR3 contains 15 residues. DNA of the CDR3: TGTGCCAGCAGCCAAGCCTCTGGGTTTGGAAACACCATATATTTT. Amino acid sequence: CASSQASGFGNTIYF.

The chain is built from TRBV19 and TRBJ2-7, with 8 nucleotides matching TRBD2. The ends lost 7 bases at V and 6 bases at J; junction bases unmatched: 8. The CDR3 runs 13 residues. Germline assignment: CDR1 LNHDA and CDR2 SQIVND (reference sequence). CDR3 DNA: TGTGCCAGTACCCCCGGGGGGGTTGGCGAGCAGTACTTC. Its translation: CASTPGGVGEQYF.